This TCR beta chain is drawn from a study of T cell responses to AZD1222 COVID-19 vaccine. Study-level background: Researchers grouped second doses given at about 4 or about 12 weeks into one pool.

A note on this clone: The antigen is not known.

Using immunoSEQ multiplex PCR, the repertoire was profiled, and TCRdb retains in-frame clones only, with some absent. Of around 94,000 clones detected, 70% to 90% appear once; the ten largest clones hold approximately 12%. Regarding the study as a whole: Donor demographics were predominantly white British with a female majority; clonal diversity may be underestimated. The repertoires were collected only after the peak T cell response. At study baseline, merely roughly 6 AZD1222 recipients were seropositive.

Trimming stripped 4 bases from V and 7 bases from J, with 14 bases between. Per germline, CDR1 LGHNT and CDR2 FRNRAP. This CDR3 contains 14 residues. J is TRBJ2-1 and V is TRBV12-5; possible D gene TRBD2, 7 bases. The receptor was isolated from an adult in good health. The sample consisted of peripheral blood, taken on day 0 of AZD1222 vaccination. CDR3 region: CASGWRGGGNEQFF. For the CDR3, the DNA is TGTGCTAGTGGTTGGAGGGGGGGAGGAAATGAGCAGTTCTTC.